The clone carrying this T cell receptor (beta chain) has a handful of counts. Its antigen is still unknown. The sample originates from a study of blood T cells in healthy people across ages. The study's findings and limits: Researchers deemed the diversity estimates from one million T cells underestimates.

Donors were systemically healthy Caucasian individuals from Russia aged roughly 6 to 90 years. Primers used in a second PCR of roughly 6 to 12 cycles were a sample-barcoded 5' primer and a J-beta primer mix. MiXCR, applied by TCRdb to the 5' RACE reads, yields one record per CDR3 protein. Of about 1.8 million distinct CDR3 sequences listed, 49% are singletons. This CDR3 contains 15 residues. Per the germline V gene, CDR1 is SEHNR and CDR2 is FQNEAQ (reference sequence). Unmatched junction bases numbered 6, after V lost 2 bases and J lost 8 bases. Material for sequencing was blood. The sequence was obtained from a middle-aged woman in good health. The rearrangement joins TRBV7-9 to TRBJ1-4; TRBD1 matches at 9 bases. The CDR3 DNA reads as TGTGCCAGCAGCTTAACACAGGGGGCTCAAGAAAAACTGTTTTTT. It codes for CASSLTQGAQEKLFF.